This entry describes one T cell receptor (beta chain). Original methodology: Estimated nucleated cell counts came from reference gene primer amplification. The assay was immunoSEQ multiplex PCR, and TCRdb's table has in-frame clones only and misses some. V, J and clone size are taken as reported in that table, and D and trimming were inferred from the DNA itself. The sample holds approximately 160,000 clones; around 84% are singletons and the top ten take around 6.1%. V shed 2 bases, J shed 9 bases, and the junction held 2 bases outside the gene matches. The germline CDR1 and CDR2 sequences are KGHSY and FQNENV. This CDR3 comprises 14 residues. The sample comes from a study of blood T cell repertoires in COVID-19. Study overall: COVID-19 samples from acute and convalescent phases originated in the United States, Italy and Spain.

The chain recombines TRBV16 with TRBJ1-6; TRBD1 aligns across 9 bases. The sequence was obtained from a middle-aged man who had recovered from COVID-19. Sequenced sample: PBMCs or T cells enriched from blood (not recorded which). CDR3 loop: CASSQGQGFSPLHF. CDR3 DNA: TGTGCCAGCAGCCAAGGACAGGGGTTTTCACCCCTCCACTTT.